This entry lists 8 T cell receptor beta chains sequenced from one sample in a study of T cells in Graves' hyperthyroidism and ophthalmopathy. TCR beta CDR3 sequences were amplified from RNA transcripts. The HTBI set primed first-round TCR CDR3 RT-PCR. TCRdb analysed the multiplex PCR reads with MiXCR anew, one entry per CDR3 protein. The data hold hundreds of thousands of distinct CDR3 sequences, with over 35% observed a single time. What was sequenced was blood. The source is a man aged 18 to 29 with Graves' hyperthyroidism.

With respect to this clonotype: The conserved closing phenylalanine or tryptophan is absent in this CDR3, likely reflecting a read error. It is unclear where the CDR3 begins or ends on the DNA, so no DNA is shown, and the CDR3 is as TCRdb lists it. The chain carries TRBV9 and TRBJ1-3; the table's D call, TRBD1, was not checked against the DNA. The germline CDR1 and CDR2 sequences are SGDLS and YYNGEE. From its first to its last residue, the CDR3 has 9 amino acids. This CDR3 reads CASRSPRDY.

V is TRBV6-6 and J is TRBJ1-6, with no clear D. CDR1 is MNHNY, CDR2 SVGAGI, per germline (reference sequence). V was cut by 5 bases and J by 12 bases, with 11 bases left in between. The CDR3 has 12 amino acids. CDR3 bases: TGTGCCAGCAGTGCCGTGGCCGAACCCCTCCACTTT. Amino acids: CASSAVAEPLHF.

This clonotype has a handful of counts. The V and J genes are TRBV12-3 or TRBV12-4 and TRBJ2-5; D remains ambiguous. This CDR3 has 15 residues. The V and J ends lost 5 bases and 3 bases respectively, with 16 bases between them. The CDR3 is CASSPSDGLKETQYF. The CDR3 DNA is TGTGCCAGCAGTCCTTCTGACGGGTTGAAAGAGACCCAGTACTTC.

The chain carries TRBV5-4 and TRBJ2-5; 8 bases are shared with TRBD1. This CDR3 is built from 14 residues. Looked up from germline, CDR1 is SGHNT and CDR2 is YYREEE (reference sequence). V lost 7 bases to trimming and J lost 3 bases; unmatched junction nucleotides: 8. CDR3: CASAGGSAEETQYF. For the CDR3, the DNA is TGTGCCAGCGCAGGGGGCAGCGCAGAAGAGACCCAGTACTTC.

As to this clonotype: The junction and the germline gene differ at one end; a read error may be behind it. For the CDR3, the DNA is TGTGCCAGCAGTACCCCTAGAGACGAGCAGTACTTC. Its protein is CASSTPRDEQYF. The chain is built from TRBV10-3 and TRBJ2-7; D gene uncertain. CDR1 and CDR2 from the germline V gene are ENHRY and SYGVKD. The CDR3 sequence is 12 residues long.

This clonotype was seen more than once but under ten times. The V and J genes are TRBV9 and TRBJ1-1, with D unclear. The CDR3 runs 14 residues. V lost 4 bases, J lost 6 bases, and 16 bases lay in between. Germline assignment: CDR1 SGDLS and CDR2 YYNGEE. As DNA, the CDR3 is TGTGCCAGCAGCCAAGATCTCTCCCTCCCTGAAGCTTTCTTT. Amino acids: CASSQDLSLPEAFF.

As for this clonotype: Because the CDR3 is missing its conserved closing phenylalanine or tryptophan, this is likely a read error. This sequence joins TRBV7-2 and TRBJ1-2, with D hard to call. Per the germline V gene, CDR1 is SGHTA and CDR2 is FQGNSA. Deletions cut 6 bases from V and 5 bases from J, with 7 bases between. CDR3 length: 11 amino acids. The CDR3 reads CASSFFYGYTL. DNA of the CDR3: TGTGCCAGCAGTTTCTTTTATGGCTACACCCTC.

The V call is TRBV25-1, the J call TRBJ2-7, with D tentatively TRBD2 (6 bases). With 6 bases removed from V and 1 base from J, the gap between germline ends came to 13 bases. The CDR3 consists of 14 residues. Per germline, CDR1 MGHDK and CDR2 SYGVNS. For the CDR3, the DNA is TGTGCCAGCAGGCTAGGAGGGCCGTCCTACGAGCAGTACTTC. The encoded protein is CASRLGGPSYEQYF.